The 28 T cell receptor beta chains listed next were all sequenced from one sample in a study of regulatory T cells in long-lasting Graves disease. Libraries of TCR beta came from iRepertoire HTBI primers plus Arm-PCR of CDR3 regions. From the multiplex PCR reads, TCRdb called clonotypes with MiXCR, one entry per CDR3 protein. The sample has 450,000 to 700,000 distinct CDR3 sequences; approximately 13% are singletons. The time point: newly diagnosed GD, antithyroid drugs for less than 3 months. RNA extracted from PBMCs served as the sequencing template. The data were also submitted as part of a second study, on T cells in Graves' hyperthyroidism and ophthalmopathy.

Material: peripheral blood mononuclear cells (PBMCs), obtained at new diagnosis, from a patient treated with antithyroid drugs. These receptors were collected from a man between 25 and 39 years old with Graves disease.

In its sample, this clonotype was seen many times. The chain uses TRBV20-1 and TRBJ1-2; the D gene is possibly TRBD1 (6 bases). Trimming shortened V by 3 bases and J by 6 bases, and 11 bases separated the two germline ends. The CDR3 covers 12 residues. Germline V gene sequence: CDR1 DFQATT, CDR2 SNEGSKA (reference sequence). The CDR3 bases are TGCAGTGCTAGTCGGGGGGGCAATGGCTACACCTTC. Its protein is CSASRGGNGYTF.

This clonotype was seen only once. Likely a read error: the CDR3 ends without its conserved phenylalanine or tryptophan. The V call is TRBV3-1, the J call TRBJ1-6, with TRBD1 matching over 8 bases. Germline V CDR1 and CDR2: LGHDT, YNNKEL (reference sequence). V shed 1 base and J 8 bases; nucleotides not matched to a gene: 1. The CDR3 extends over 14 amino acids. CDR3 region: CASSQGQGYSPLHL. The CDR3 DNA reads TGTGCCAGCAGCCAAGGACAGGGGTATTCACCCCTCCACTTG.

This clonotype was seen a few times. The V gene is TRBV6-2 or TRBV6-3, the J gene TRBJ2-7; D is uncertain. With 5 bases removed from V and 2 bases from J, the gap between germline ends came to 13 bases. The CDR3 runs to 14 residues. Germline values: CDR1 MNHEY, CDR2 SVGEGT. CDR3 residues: CASSTTRGTYEQYF. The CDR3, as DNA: TGTGCCAGCAGTACCACTCGCGGAACCTACGAGCAGTACTTC.

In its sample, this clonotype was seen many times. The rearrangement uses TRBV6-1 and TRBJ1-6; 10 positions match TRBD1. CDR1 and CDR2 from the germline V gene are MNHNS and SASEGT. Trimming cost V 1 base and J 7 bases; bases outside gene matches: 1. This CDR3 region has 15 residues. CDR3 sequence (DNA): TGTGCCAGCAGTGAAGAGACAGGGGGCAATTCACCCCTCCACTTT. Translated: CASSEETGGNSPLHF.

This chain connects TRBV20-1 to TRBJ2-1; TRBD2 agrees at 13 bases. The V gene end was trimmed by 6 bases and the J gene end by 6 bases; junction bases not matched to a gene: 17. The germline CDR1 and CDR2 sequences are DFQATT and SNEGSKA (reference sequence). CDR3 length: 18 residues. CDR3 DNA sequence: TGCAGTGCAAGGACTAGCGGGAGACTCAGTTTCGGGGGCAATGAGCAGTTCTTC. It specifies CSARTSGRLSFGGNEQFF.

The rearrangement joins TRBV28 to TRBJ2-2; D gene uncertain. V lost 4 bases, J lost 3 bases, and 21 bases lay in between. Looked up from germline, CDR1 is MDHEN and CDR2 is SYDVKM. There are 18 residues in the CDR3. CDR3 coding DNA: TGTGCCAGCAGTTCCCGGCTGATCGGCAGGTCGGACACCGGGGAGCTGTTTTTT. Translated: CASSSRLIGRSDTGELFF.

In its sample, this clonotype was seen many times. CDR3 nucleotides: TGTGCCAGCAAGGGGCGGGAAGGGGGAGTCACAGATACGCAGTATTTT. This gives the protein CASKGREGGVTDTQYF. The chain employs TRBV27 and TRBJ2-3; D could derive from TRBD1 or TRBD2 (6 bases each). The CDR3 totals 16 residues. Germline assignment: CDR1 MNHEY and CDR2 SMNVEV (reference sequence). V was pared by 7 bases and J by 2 bases, with 19 bases between.

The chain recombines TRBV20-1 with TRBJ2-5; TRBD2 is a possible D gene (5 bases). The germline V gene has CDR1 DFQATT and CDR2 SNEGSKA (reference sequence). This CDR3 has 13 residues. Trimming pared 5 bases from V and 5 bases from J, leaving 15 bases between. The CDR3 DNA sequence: TGCAGTGCTCTCCCTCCGGGGATGGAGACCCAGTACTTC. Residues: CSALPPGMETQYF.

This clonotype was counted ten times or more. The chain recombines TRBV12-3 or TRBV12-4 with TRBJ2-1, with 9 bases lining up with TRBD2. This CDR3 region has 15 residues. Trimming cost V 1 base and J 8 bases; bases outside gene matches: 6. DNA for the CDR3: TGTGCCAGCAGTTTAGGGCGGGAGGGCCCCCATGAGCAGTTCTTC. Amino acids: CASSLGREGPHEQFF.

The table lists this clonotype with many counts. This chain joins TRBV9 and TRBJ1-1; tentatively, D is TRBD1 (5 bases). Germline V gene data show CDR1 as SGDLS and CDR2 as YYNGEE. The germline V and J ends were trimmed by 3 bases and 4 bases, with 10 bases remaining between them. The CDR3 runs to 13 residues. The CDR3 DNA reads TGTGCCAGCAGCGAGTGGGGGGGCACTGAAGCTTTCTTT. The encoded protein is CASSEWGGTEAFF.

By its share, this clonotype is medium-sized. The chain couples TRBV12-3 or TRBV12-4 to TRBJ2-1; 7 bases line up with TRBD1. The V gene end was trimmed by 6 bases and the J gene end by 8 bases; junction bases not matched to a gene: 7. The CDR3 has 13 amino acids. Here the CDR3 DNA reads TGTGCCAGCAGGCACCGGACAGGCGATGAGCAGTTCTTC. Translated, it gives CASRHRTGDEQFF.

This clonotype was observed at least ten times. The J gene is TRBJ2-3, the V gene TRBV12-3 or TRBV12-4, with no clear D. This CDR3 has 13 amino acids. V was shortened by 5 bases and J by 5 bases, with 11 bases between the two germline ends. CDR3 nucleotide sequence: TGTGCCAGCAGTCCCTTCCGCGGAGATACGCAGTATTTT. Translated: CASSPFRGDTQYF.

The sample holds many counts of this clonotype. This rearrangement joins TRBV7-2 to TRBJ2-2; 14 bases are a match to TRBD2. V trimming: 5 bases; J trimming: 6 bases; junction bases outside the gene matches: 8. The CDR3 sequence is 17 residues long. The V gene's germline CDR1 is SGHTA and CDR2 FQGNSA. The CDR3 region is CASSGGLAGERAGELFF. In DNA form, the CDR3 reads TGTGCCAGCAGCGGGGGACTAGCGGGAGAGAGGGCCGGGGAGCTGTTTTTT.

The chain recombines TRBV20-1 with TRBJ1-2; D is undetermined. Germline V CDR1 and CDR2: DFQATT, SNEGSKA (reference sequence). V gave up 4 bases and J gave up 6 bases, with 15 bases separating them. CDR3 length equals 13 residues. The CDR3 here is CSAMLQVVDGYTF. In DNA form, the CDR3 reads TGCAGTGCTATGTTACAAGTAGTTGATGGCTACACCTTC.

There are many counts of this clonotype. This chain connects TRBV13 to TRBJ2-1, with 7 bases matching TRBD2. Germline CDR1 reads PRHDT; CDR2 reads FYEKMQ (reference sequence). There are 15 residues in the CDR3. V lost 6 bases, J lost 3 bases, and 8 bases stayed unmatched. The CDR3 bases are TGTGCCAGCAGTCCCGGGACTACCTACTACAATGAGCAGTTCTTC. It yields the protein CASSPGTTYYNEQFF.

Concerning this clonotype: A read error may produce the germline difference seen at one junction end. DNA for the CDR3: TGTGCCAGCTTCCGTAGTGAGCGGTTCTTC. Its protein product is CASFRSERFF. The chain carries TRBV4-2 and TRBJ2-1, with unresolved D. CDR1 and CDR2 (germline): LGHNA, YNFKEQ. The CDR3 extends over 10 amino acids.

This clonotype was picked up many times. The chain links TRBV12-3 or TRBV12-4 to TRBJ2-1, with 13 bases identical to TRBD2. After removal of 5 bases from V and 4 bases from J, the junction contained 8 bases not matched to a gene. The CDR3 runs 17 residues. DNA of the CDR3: TGTGCCAGCAGTCCCGGCACGGGACTAGCGGGATACAATGAGCAGTTCTTC. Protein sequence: CASSPGTGLAGYNEQFF.

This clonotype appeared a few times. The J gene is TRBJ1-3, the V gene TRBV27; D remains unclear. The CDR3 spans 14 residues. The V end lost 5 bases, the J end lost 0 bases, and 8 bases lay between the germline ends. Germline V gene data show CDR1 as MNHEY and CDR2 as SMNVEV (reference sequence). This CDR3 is CASSLSDSGNTIYF. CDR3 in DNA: TGTGCCAGCAGTCTCTCGGACTCTGGAAACACCATATATTTT.

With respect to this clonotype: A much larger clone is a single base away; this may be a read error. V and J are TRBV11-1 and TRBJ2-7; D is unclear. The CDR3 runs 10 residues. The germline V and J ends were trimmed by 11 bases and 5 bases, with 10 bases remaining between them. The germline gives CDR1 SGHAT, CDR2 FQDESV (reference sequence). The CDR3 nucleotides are TGTGCCGGCGGCCACCACGAGCAGTACTTC. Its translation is CAGGHHEQYF.

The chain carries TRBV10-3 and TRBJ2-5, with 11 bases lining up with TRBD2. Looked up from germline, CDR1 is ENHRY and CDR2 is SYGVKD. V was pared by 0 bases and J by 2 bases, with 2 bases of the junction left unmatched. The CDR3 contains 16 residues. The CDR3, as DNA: TGTGCCATCAGTGAGTCCGGGACTAGCGGACAAGAGACCCAGTACTTC. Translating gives CAISESGTSGQETQYF.

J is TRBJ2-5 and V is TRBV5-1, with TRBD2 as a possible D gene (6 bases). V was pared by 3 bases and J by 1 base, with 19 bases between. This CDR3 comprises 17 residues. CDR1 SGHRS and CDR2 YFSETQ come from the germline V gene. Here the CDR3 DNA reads TGCGCCAGCAGCTCCGACTTAGTGGGAGGCTTCCAAGAGACCCAGTACTTC. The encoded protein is CASSSDLVGGFQETQYF.

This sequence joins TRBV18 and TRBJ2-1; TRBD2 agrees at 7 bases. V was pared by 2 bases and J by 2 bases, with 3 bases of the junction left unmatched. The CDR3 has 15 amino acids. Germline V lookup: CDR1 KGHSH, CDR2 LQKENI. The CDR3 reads CASSPYSGTYNEQFF. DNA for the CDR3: TGTGCCAGCTCACCATACAGCGGGACCTACAATGAGCAGTTCTTC.

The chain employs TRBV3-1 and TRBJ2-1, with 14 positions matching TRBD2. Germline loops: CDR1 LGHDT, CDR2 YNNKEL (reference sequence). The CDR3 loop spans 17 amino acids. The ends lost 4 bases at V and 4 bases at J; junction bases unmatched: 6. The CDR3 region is CASSRRTSGRRYNEQFF. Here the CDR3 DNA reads TGTGCCAGCAGCCGAAGGACTAGCGGGAGGAGATACAATGAGCAGTTCTTC.

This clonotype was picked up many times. For the CDR3, the DNA is TGTGCCGTCGCGGAGGGCCGACACCAAGAGACCCAGTACTTC. This gives the protein CAVAEGRHQETQYF. This chain joins TRBV24-1 and TRBJ2-5; perhaps TRBD2 as D (6 bases). Germline V gives CDR1 KGHDR, CDR2 SFDVKD. The CDR3 has 14 residues. With 12 bases removed from V and 0 bases from J, the gap between germline ends came to 16 bases.

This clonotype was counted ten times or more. The CDR3 loop is CASSPNRGNQPQHF. The DNA of the CDR3 is TGTGCCAGCAGTCCAAACAGGGGGAATCAGCCCCAGCATTTT. The rearrangement uses TRBV12-3 or TRBV12-4 and TRBJ1-5, with 8 nucleotides matching TRBD1. This CDR3 spans 14 amino acids. Losses at the gene ends were 5 bases for V and 4 bases for J; bases not matched to a gene: 4.

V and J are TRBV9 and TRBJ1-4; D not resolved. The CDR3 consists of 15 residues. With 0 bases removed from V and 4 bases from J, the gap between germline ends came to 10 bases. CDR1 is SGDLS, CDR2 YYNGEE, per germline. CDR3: CASSVAAGFNEKLFF. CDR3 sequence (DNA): TGTGCCAGCAGCGTAGCGGCTGGGTTTAATGAAAAACTGTTTTTT.

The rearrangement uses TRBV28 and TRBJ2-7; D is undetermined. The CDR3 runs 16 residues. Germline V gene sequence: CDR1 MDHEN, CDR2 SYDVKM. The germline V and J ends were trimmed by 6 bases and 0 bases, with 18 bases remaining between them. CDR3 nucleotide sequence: TGTGCCAGCAGCCTAACGGGCCCCTCCTCCTCCTACGAGCAGTACTTC. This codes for CASSLTGPSSSYEQYF.

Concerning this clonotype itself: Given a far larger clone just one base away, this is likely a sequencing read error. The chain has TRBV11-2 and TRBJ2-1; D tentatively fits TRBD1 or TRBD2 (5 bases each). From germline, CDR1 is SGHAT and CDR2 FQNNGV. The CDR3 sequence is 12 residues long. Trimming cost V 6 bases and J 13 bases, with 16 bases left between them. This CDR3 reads CASRPTVGDQFF. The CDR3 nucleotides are TGTGCCAGCAGGCCAACGGTAGGGGACCAGTTCTTC.